Listed below are T cell receptor beta chains from one sample, sequenced in a study of cytomegalovirus exposure and HLA in healthy donors. Profiling relied on immunoSEQ multiplex PCR, and the TCRdb table lists in-frame clones only, not all of them. The sample contains 100,000 to 150,000 clones, 78% of which appear only once. The sample taken for sequencing was PBMCs. The receptor source for this set is a woman aged 40 to 49 in good health and CMV-seronegative. Each CDR3 is given with its conserved first and last residue. A D gene is named only where the DNA matches it firmly. For some rows the clone size is stated as once, few or many, or as a class when expanded; others skip it.

v_gene,j_gene,abundance,d_gene,CDR3nt,CDR3aa
TRBV15,TRBJ2-5,-,TRBD2,TGTGCCACCAACCCCGGGACTAGCGTTTTGGAGACCCAGTACTTC,CATNPGTSVLETQYF
TRBV28,TRBJ1-5,once,TRBD1,TGTGCCAGCAGTTCGGGACAGGGGAGTGGACAGCCCCAGCATTTT,CASSSGQGSGQPQHF
TRBV5-1,TRBJ2-1,-,TRBD1,TGCGCCAGCAGGGCGGGACAGGGATACAATGAGCAGTTCTTC,CASRAGQGYNEQFF
TRBV2,TRBJ1-6,-,TRBD1,TGTGCCAGCAGCCTAGACAGGGTTAATTCACCCCTCCACTTT,CASSLDRVNSPLHF
TRBV7-9,TRBJ2-1,-,-,TGTGCCAGCCAAGGGGCGCGCAATGAGCAGTTCTTC,CASQGARNEQFF
TRBV5-1,TRBJ2-5,-,TRBD2,TGCGCCAGTGGACTAGCCGGGACCCAGTACTTC,CASGLAGTQYF
TRBV9,TRBJ1-1,-,TRBD1,TGTGCCAGCAGCGCCGGACAGGGGAACACTGAAGCTTTCTTT,CASSAGQGNTEAFF
TRBV11-2,TRBJ1-2,-,TRBD1,TGTGCCAGCAGCGCCACACAGGGGATTTACTATGGCTACACCTTC,CASSATQGIYYGYTF
TRBV6-4,TRBJ2-1,-,TRBD2,TGTGCCAGCAGTAGCGCGGGAGGTAGACATGAGCAGTTCTTC,CASSSAGGRHEQFF
TRBV9,TRBJ1-2,-,TRBD1,TGTGCCAGCAGCCCGTCGGACAGGGTTTTTTATGGCTACACCTTC,CASSPSDRVFYGYTF
TRBV28,TRBJ1-1,-,-,TGTGCCAGCAGTTTATTTACAGGGAGAACTGAAGCTTTCTTT,CASSLFTGRTEAFF
TRBV7-8,TRBJ2-3,-,-,TGTGCCAGCAGCTTACGACAAGCCACAGATACGCAGTATTTT,CASSLRQATDTQYF
TRBV19,TRBJ1-5,-,-,TGTGCCAGTAGTATAGTTGGAGGTTCTATATTCCAGCCCCAGCATTTT,CASSIVGGSIFQPQHF
TRBV5-1,TRBJ1-5,once,-,TGCGCCAGCAGCTTGGGAGTTGGCAATCAGCCCCAGCATTTT,CASSLGVGNQPQHF
TRBV10-3,TRBJ2-7,-,-,TGTGCCATCAGTGGGCTGGACAGTTTACAGTACTTC,CAISGLDSLQYF
TRBV28,TRBJ2-3,-,-,TGTGCCAGCAGTGGACAGTCCACAGATACGCAGTATTTT,CASSGQSTDTQYF
TRBV18,TRBJ1-1,-,-,TGTGCCAGCTCACCAATGAACACTATCTCTGAAGCTTTCTTT,CASSPMNTISEAFF
TRBV6-1,TRBJ2-1,-,-,TGTGCCAGCAGCCCTGGCAGCGAACCCTACAATGAGCAGTTCTTC,CASSPGSEPYNEQFF
TRBV6-6,TRBJ1-1,-,TRBD1,TGTGCCAGCATCAGGGGGCAAGCTTTCTTT,CASIRGQAFF
TRBV5-5,TRBJ2-1,-,TRBD2,TGTGCCAGCAGCTCAGGACTAGCGGGACCAGGAATCTACAATGAGCAGTTCTTC,CASSSGLAGPGIYNEQFF
TRBV14,TRBJ1-2,-,TRBD1,TGTGCCAGCAGCCTCGATTGGACAGGGAGTGGCTACACCTTC,CASSLDWTGSGYTF
TRBV27,TRBJ2-7,-,-,TGTGCCAGCAGCCCCTTTACCAGCTACGAGCAGTACTTC,CASSPFTSYEQYF
TRBV10-2,TRBJ1-2,-,TRBD1,TGCGCCAGCAGTGGACAGGGCCCGTATGGCTACACCTTC,CASSGQGPYGYTF
TRBV5-4,TRBJ2-7,-,TRBD2,TGTGCCAGCAGCGTATCGACTAGCGGGAGTCCTCCCGAGCAGTACTTC,CASSVSTSGSPPEQYF
TRBV6-1,TRBJ1-1,-,-,TGTGCCAGCAGTGAGCCCCCCAGTAAGATGAACACTGAAGCTTTCTTT,CASSEPPSKMNTEAFF
TRBV29-1,TRBJ2-1,-,TRBD1,TGCAGCGCCTCAGGGGGAAATGAGCAGTTCTTC,CSASGGNEQFF
TRBV19,TRBJ2-1,few,-,TGTGCCAGTAGGTCTGCGGGGACCGACAATGAGCAGTTCTTC,CASRSAGTDNEQFF
TRBV5-4,TRBJ1-2,-,-,TGTGCCAGCAGCCAAGGACTTGGTGGCTACACCTTC,CASSQGLGGYTF
TRBV27,TRBJ1-4,-,-,TGTGCCAGCAGTTCCCTTATTGAGGCTAATGAAAAACTGTTTTTT,CASSSLIEANEKLFF
TRBV7-2,TRBJ1-5,few,-,TGTGCCAGCAGCTTAGGTGGGGGCAGGAGCAATCAGCCCCAGCATTTT,CASSLGGGRSNQPQHF
TRBV6-6,TRBJ1-5,-,-,TGTGCCAGCAGTTACTCGAGTAGCGGGGCAGGGCGGCCCCAGCATTTT,CASSYSSSGAGRPQHF
TRBV7-9,TRBJ2-6,-,TRBD2,TGTGCCAGCAGTTCCGGCCGCGGGAGGGCTGGGGCCAACGTCCTGACTTTC,CASSSGRGRAGANVLTF
TRBV6-5,TRBJ2-7,few,-,TGTGCCAGCAGTTATGGAGGGAAAGCCTACGAGCAGTACTTC,CASSYGGKAYEQYF
TRBV15,TRBJ1-1,-,-,TGTGCCACCAGCAGGGAACGACGGGACACTGAAGCTTTCTTT,CATSRERRDTEAFF
TRBV5-4,TRBJ2-3,-,TRBD2,TGTGCCAGCAGCTTGACCGGGAGGGGGACAGATACGCAGTATTTT,CASSLTGRGTDTQYF
TRBV9,TRBJ2-7,-,TRBD1,TGTGCCAGCAGCGTAGGGGGACGACAGGGGTACGAGCAGTACTTC,CASSVGGRQGYEQYF
TRBV7-9,TRBJ1-2,once,-,TGTTCCAGCAGCTTCACGGGGAACTATGGCTACACCTTC,CSSSFTGNYGYTF
TRBV27,TRBJ1-1,-,-,TGTGCCAGCAGTTGGGGGGTGAACACTGAAGCTTTCTTT,CASSWGVNTEAFF
TRBV27,TRBJ2-1,-,TRBD2,TGTGCCAGCAGTCAACTAGCGGGAGACGAGCAGTTCTTC,CASSQLAGDEQFF
TRBV11-2,TRBJ2-6,few,TRBD1,TGTGCCAGCAGCCTCGGGACAGGGTCTGTCGGCCTGACTTTC,CASSLGTGSVGLTF
TRBV6-1,TRBJ2-7,-,-,TGTGCCAGCAGTGAATTAGAGGCAGAAAACTACGAGCAGTACTTC,CASSELEAENYEQYF
TRBV9,TRBJ2-2,few,TRBD2,TGTGCCAGCAGCGTAACGAGCGGGAGCGGGGCCGGGGAGCTGTTTTTT,CASSVTSGSGAGELFF
TRBV5-1,TRBJ2-7,-,-,TGCGCCAGCAGCTTGGGCAGCTCCTACGAGCAGTACTTC,CASSLGSSYEQYF
TRBV4-1,TRBJ2-6,once,-,TGCGCCAGCAGTTCGCCGGGGGTTGGGGCCAACGTCCTGACTTTC,CASSSPGVGANVLTF
TRBV7-5,TRBJ2-2,-,-,TGTGCCAGAAGCCGACTAGCGGGGGGGTCTTACACCGGGGAGCTGTTTTTT,CARSRLAGGSYTGELFF
TRBV28,TRBJ2-3,-,TRBD1,TGTGCCAGCGGGTTGCGGACAGGGTTTACAGATACGCAGTATTTT,CASGLRTGFTDTQYF
TRBV7-2,TRBJ2-6,-,-,TGTGCCAGCAGCTTAAGGCCTACACAGGGATCTTCTGGGGCCAACGGCCTGACTTTC,CASSLRPTQGSSGANGLTF
TRBV7-9,TRBJ2-5,-,-,TGTGCCAGCAGCCTAACCCAAGAGACCCAGTACTTC,CASSLTQETQYF
TRBV2,TRBJ1-5,-,TRBD1,TGTGCCAGCAGTGGACGGACAGGGTCATCGTTAGGCAACCAGCCCCAGCATTTT,CASSGRTGSSLGNQPQHF
TRBV7-9,TRBJ2-3,-,-,TGTGCCAGCAGCCCGCTTCGGTTGGATACGCAGTATTTT,CASSPLRLDTQYF
TRBV5-1,TRBJ2-3,few,TRBD1,TGCGCCAGCAGCTTCAGGGGACAGGACACAGATACGCAGTATTTT,CASSFRGQDTDTQYF
TRBV23-1,TRBJ1-3,few,-,TGCGCCAGCAGTCATCCAGGCCTTCCTGGAAACACCATATATTTT,CASSHPGLPGNTIYF
TRBV4-1,TRBJ2-3,few,-,TGCGCCAGCAGCCAAGACCCAGGACTGGAAACAGATACGCAGTATTTT,CASSQDPGLETDTQYF
TRBV18,TRBJ1-2,once,-,TGTGCCAGCTCACCCTCTGAGGAACTTAGCTATGGCTACACCTTC,CASSPSEELSYGYTF
TRBV19,TRBJ1-1,few,TRBD1,TGTGCCAGTAGTATAGACAGGGGGCTGACTGAAGCTTTCTTT,CASSIDRGLTEAFF
TRBV5-8,TRBJ2-3,-,TRBD2,TGTGCCAGCAGCATGGGACTAGCGGGTACCGGGACAGATACGCAGTATTTT,CASSMGLAGTGTDTQYF
TRBV7-2,TRBJ1-6,-,-,TGTGCCAGCAGCTTAGACAGGGTGGGTAATTCACCCCTCCACTTT,CASSLDRVGNSPLHF
TRBV19,TRBJ1-4,-,TRBD1,TGTGCCAGTAGTATGGGGACAGGGAATGAAAAACTGTTTTTT,CASSMGTGNEKLFF
TRBV5-8,TRBJ1-6,-,-,TGTGCCAGCAGCTTGCGCCAGGGGACCAGGAATTCACCCCTCCACTTT,CASSLRQGTRNSPLHF
TRBV5-1,TRBJ1-1,-,TRBD1,TGCGCCAGCACAAGGGGGCCCCCCAGAAGAACTGAAGCTTTCTTT,CASTRGPPRRTEAFF